These 16 T cell receptor beta chains originate from one sample sequenced in a study of technical replicates of blood from several donors (dated by TCRdb to the late 2010s). The library came from the immunoSEQ multiplex PCR assay. TCRdb carries this immuneACCESS record with in-frame sequences only. Its versions omit some clonotypes, under half of them owing to an unresolved V gene in the studies checked, with the rest unexplained. This sample gives tens of thousands of clones in total; 90% to 95% of them show up just once. The ten largest clones take up around 3.9% of the sample. What was sequenced was PBMCs. The receptors stem from a human donor in good health. Some clones in this sample may be carry-over from other donors' samples.

The chain recombines TRBV18 with TRBJ2-7; D ambiguous. Germline V CDR1 and CDR2: KGHSH, LQKENI. V lost 0 bases, J lost 2 bases, and 8 bases lay in between. The CDR3 has 14 residues. CDR3 in amino acids: CASSPPERPYEQYF. The CDR3 DNA sequence: TGTGCCAGCTCACCACCAGAGAGGCCCTACGAGCAGTACTTC.

The chain links TRBV7-2 to TRBJ2-3, with D possibly being TRBD1 (6 bases). The V gene's germline CDR1 is SGHTA and CDR2 FQGNSA. Trimming stripped 5 bases from V and 0 bases from J, with 12 bases between. CDR3 size: 15 residues. The CDR3 DNA is TGTGCCAGCAGCGAGCCAGGGGCTAGCACAGATACGCAGTATTTT. Its translation is CASSEPGASTDTQYF.

In nucleotides, the CDR3 is TGTGCCAGCAGCCAATCACAGGGGGCGCGTACTGAAGCTTTCTTT. The encoded protein is CASSQSQGARTEAFF. This chain links TRBV7-8 with TRBJ1-1; 9 nucleotides line up with TRBD1. CDR1 is SGHVS, CDR2 FQNEAQ, per germline. The length of the CDR3 is 15 residues. V dropped 5 bases and J dropped 5; count of bases not matched to a gene: 9.

The chain is built from TRBV2 and TRBJ2-7; D may be TRBD2 (6 bases). V gave up 2 bases and J gave up 4 bases, with 12 bases separating them. This CDR3 has 14 amino acids. Germline V gene data show CDR1 as SNHLY and CDR2 as FYNNEI. The CDR3 DNA follows: TGTGCCAGCAGTGAATCTGCGGGGAGTTACGAGCAGTACTTC. Translating it yields CASSESAGSYEQYF. The full variable domain, in which reference TRBV2 and TRBJ2-7 provide the parts outside the CDR3, is EPEVTQTPSHQVTQMGQEVILRCVPISNHLYFYWYRQILGQKVEFLVSFYNNEISEKSEIFDDQFSVERPDGSNFTLKIRSTKLEDSAMYFCASSESAGSYEQYFGPGTRLTVT.

The chain uses TRBV5-6 and TRBJ2-7; 8 bases line up with TRBD2. This CDR3 comprises 15 residues. Germline V gene lookup returns CDR1 SGHDT and CDR2 YYEEEE. V shed 0 bases, J shed 2 bases, and the junction held 4 bases outside the gene matches. CDR3 sequence reads: CASSLGGSGAYEQYF. The CDR3 DNA is TGTGCCAGCAGCTTGGGTGGTAGCGGGGCCTACGAGCAGTACTTC.

The chain uses TRBV29-1 and TRBJ1-1, with D possibly TRBD1 on 6 matching bases. CDR1 is SQVTM, CDR2 ANQGSEA, per germline. Trimming cost V 4 bases and J 4 bases, with 19 bases left between them. The length of the CDR3 is 15 residues. In DNA form, the CDR3 reads TGCAGCGTTGGACATTTGGGGGGGGGCGGCACTGAAGCTTTCTTT. It encodes CSVGHLGGGGTEAFF.

This clone has a single count. The chain uses TRBV27 and TRBJ2-7, with D possibly TRBD2 on 6 matching bases. The CDR3 has 14 amino acids. CDR1 is MNHEY, CDR2 SMNVEV, per germline (reference sequence). With 5 bases removed from V and 4 bases from J, the gap between germline ends came to 15 bases. The chain's CDR3 is CASSLDSSGYEQYF. The CDR3 nucleotides are TGTGCCAGCAGTCTCGACTCGAGCGGGTACGAGCAGTACTTC.

J is TRBJ2-5 and V is TRBV30; D uncertain. Germline V gene lookup returns CDR1 GTSNPN and CDR2 SVGIG (reference sequence). V lost 0 bases and J lost 7, with 6 bases in between. The CDR3 is made up of 11 amino acids. The DNA of the CDR3 is TGTGCCTGGAGTGTAGGCGGGACCCAGTACTTC. It is translated as CAWSVGGTQYF.

The chain uses TRBV13 and TRBJ1-4; maybe TRBD1 (5 bases). This CDR3 is built from 15 residues. Trimming pared 5 bases from V and 8 bases from J, leaving 18 bases between. Germline assignment: CDR1 PRHDT and CDR2 FYEKMQ (reference sequence). The CDR3 spells CASSASGLGEEKLFF. The CDR3 region has the DNA TGTGCCAGCAGCGCCTCAGGCCTAGGGGAAGAAAAACTGTTTTTT.

The chain joins TRBV5-4 to TRBJ2-5, with 14 bases identical to TRBD2. The CDR3 has 16 residues. Germline CDR1 is SGHNT and CDR2 is YYREEE (reference sequence). Trimming took 2 bases from V and 5 from J; bases not matched to a gene: 5. CDR3 DNA sequence: TGTGCCAGCAGCTTTGGACTAGCGGGGGGTCGGGAGACCCAGTACTTC. Its protein product is CASSFGLAGGRETQYF.

The CDR3 protein is CAWMERLAGNNEQFF. For the CDR3, the DNA is TGTGCCTGGATGGAGAGACTAGCGGGAAACAATGAGCAGTTCTTC. The rearrangement uses TRBV30 and TRBJ2-1, with 11 bases identical to TRBD2. The CDR3 loop spans 15 amino acids. Looked up from germline, CDR1 is GTSNPN and CDR2 is SVGIG (reference sequence). V trimming: 4 bases; J trimming: 5 bases; junction bases outside the gene matches: 7.

The chain combines TRBV6-5 with TRBJ1-2; TRBD1 might be the D (5 bases). V was clipped by 2 bases and J by 7 bases, with 14 bases between them. CDR1 and CDR2 (germline): MNHEY, SVGAGI. The CDR3 runs to 14 residues. The CDR3: CASSYNRGDSGYTF. The CDR3 coding sequence is TGTGCCAGCAGTTACAACCGGGGGGACTCTGGCTACACCTTC.

The chain combines TRBV5-4 with TRBJ2-5; 8 bases are a match to TRBD1. Germline CDR1 is SGHNT and CDR2 is YYREEE (reference sequence). The CDR3 is 14 residues long. V lost 2 bases and J lost 4; bases outside the gene matches: 4. The CDR3 spells CASSFQGAGETQYF. Here the CDR3 DNA reads TGTGCCAGCAGCTTTCAGGGGGCCGGAGAGACCCAGTACTTC.

This rearrangement joins TRBV2 to TRBJ1-3; a possible D gene is TRBD1 (5 bases). V was clipped by 6 bases and J by 1 base, with 16 bases between them. Germline V gives CDR1 SNHLY, CDR2 FYNNEI. This CDR3 is 16 amino acids long. The CDR3 protein is CASRARGILSGNTIYF. CDR3 nucleotides: TGTGCCAGCAGGGCCCGGGGGATTCTTTCTGGAAACACCATATATTTT.

The CDR3 nucleotides read TGTGCCAGCAGCCAGCGGAGGGCAGATACGCAGTATTTT. Encoded protein: CASSQRRADTQYF. J is TRBJ2-3 and V is TRBV7-2; a possible D gene is TRBD2 (6 bases). Germline V gene lookup returns CDR1 SGHTA and CDR2 FQGNSA. The CDR3 is made up of 13 amino acids. V dropped 5 bases and J dropped 4 bases, with 10 bases sitting between them.

The chain is built from TRBV10-3 and TRBJ1-6; D is unclear. The CDR3 runs 14 residues. Germline lookup yields CDR1 ENHRY and CDR2 SYGVKD. Trimming cost V 0 bases and J 7 bases, with 7 bases left between them. CDR3 nucleotide sequence: TGTGCCATCAGTGAGTCGTCAGCGAATTCACCCCTCCACTTT. Translation gives CAISESSANSPLHF.